This T cell receptor beta chain comes out of a study of blood T cell repertoires in COVID-19. This CDR3 region has 13 residues. Looked up from germline, CDR1 is MNHEY and CDR2 is SVGAGI. The V and J ends lost 7 bases and 10 bases, in that order; junction bases with no gene match: 12. Clones were sequenced by immunoSEQ multiplex PCR, and TCRdb holds only the in-frame ones, with some missing. Of about 250,000 clones listed, around nine tenths are singletons. The rearrangement joins TRBV6-5 to TRBJ1-1; 7 bases agree with TRBD1. The source material was peripheral blood. The sequence came from a man aged 18 to 35 with active or convalescent COVID-19. CDR3 sequence: CASTQDRARGAFF. In DNA, the CDR3 is TGTGCCAGCACCCAAGACAGGGCCCGAGGAGCTTTCTTT.